This note documents a single T cell receptor beta chain sequence. The antigen remains unidentified. This entry is derived from a study of identical twins. Whole-study results and caveats: Twins shared out-of-frame alpha sequences with excess low generation probability. Abundant cord blood beta clonotypes carried fewer insertions; memory repertoires showed none.

After template switching added a universal primer site, the resulting cDNA carried unique molecular identifiers. TCRdb called the 5' RACE reads again in MiXCR, with one record for every CDR3 protein. The table includes around 470,000 distinct CDR3 sequences, about 14% detected once. The length of the CDR3 is 12 residues. V gave up 2 bases and J gave up 11 bases, with 12 bases separating them. Germline V gene data show CDR1 as LGHDT and CDR2 as YNNKEL (reference sequence). The data were also submitted as part of a second study, on yellow fever vaccine responses in identical twins. This second report adds: Vaccine T cell responses of twins reportedly seemed partly convergent and partly personalized.

The sample was CD4+ T cells sorted from blood. The receptor was derived from a woman in her late teens or twenties in good health. The rearrangement links TRBV3-1 to TRBJ2-5, with D tentatively TRBD1 (5 bases). The CDR3 loop reads CASSQQDTRQYF. The DNA for the CDR3 is TGTGCCAGCAGCCAACAGGACACCAGGCAGTACTTC.